This TCR beta chain was sequenced during a study of blood T cell repertoires in COVID-19. At the level of the study: The United States, Italy and Spain supplied acute and convalescent COVID-19 samples. T cells, B-cell-depleted T cells, or PBMCs provided the cDNA or gDNA that served as material.

Under the authors' procedure: Reference gene primer amplification gave nucleated cell count estimates. Only in-frame clones appear in the TCRdb table, and some are missing; sequencing was by immunoSEQ multiplex PCR. V, J and clone size derive from that table, while D and trimming were established from the DNA sequence. The data contain about 240,000 clones, about four fifths of them seen just once; the ten biggest clones take up 9.6%. V lost 4 bases and J lost 7, with 16 bases in between. CDR1 GTSNPN and CDR2 SVGIG come from the germline V gene (reference sequence). The CDR3 is 13 residues long. The sample was peripheral blood. The J gene is TRBJ1-2, the V gene TRBV30, with D perhaps matching TRBD1 (6 bases). The TCR sequence derives from a woman older than 75 with acute or convalescent COVID-19. CDR3 sequence: CAWIPGGAGGYTF. In DNA, the CDR3 is TGTGCCTGGATTCCTGGGGGGGCTGGTGGCTACACCTTC. Based on the CDR3 plus reference TRBV30 and TRBJ1-2, the full variable domain is SQTIHQWPATLVQPVGSPLSLECTVEGTSNPNLYWYRQAAGRGLQLLFYSVGIGQISSEVPQNLSASRPQDRQFILSSKKLLLSDSGFYLCAWIPGGAGGYTFGSGTRLTVV.